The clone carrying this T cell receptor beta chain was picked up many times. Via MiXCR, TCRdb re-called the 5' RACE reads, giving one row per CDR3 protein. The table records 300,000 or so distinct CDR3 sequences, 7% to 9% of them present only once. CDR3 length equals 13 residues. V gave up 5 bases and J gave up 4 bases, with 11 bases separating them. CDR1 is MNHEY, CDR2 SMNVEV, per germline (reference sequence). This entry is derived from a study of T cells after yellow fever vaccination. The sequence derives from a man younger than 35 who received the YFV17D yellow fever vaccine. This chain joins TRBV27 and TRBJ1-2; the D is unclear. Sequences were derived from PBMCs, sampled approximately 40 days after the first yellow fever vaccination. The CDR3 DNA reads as TGTGCCAGCAGTCCCGGACGGTCCTATGGCTACACCTTC. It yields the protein CASSPGRSYGYTF.